Sequencing of this T cell receptor (beta chain) was carried out in a study of T cells in tuberculosis. The time point was: new active TB diagnosis, blood taken before or within 7 days of starting treatment. The assay was immunoSEQ multiplex PCR, and TCRdb's table has in-frame clones only and misses some. The sample lists tens of thousands of clones; roughly 94% were seen once. The V gene's germline CDR1 is MNHEY and CDR2 SVGAGI. This CDR3 is built from 14 residues. Deletions cut 7 bases from V and 2 bases from J, with 15 bases between. This chain links TRBV6-5 with TRBJ2-7; D possibly corresponds to TRBD2 (5 bases). The TCR originated in an adult with tuberculosis. The specimen was PBMCs, collected at tuberculosis diagnosis. CDR3: CASNSAPEAYEQYF. The CDR3, as DNA: TGTGCCAGCAACAGTGCCCCGGAGGCCTACGAGCAGTACTTC.